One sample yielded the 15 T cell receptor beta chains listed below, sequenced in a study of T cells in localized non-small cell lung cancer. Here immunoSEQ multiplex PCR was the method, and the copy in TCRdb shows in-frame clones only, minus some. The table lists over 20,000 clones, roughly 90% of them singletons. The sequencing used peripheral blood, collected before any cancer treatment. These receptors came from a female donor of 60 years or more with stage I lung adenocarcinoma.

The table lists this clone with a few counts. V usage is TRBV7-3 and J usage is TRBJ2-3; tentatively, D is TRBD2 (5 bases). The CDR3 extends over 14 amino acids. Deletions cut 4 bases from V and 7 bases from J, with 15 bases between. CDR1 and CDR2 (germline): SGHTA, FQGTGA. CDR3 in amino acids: CASSSSPPGNTQYF. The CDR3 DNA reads TGTGCCAGCAGCTCCTCCCCCCCGGGAAATACGCAGTATTTT.

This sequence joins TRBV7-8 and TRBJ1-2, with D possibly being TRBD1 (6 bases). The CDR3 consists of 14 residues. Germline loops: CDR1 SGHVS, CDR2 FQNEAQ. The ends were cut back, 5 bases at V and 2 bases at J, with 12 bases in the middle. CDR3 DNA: TGTGCCAGCAGCCCGCGGGGGGCGAACTATGGCTACACCTTC. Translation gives CASSPRGANYGYTF. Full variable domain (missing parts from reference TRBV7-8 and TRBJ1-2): GAGVSQSPRYKVAKRGQDVALRCDPISGHVSLFWYQQALGQGPEFLTYFQNEAQLDKSGLPSDRFFAERPEGSVSTLKIQRTQQEDSAVYLCASSPRGANYGYTFGSGTRLTVV.

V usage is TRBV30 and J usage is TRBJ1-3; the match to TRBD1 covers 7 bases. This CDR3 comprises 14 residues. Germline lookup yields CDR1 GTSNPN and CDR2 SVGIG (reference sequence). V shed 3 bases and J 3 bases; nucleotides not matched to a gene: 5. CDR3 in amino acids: CAWRSGGYGNTIYF. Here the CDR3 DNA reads TGTGCCTGGAGGTCAGGGGGATATGGAAACACCATATATTTT.

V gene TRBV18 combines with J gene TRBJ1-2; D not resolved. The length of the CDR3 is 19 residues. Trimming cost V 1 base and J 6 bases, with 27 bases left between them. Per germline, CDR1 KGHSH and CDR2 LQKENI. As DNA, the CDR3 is TGTGCCAGCTCACCACTAAAAGTCGGGTACGGTTTCACCCCCGATGGCTACACCTTC. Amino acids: CASSPLKVGYGFTPDGYTF.

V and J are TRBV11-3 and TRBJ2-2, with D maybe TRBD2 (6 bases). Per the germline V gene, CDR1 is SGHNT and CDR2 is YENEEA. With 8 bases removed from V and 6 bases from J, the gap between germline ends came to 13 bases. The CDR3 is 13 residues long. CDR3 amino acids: CASRTGAPGELFF. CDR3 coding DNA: TGTGCCAGCCGGACGGGAGCTCCCGGGGAGCTGTTTTTT.

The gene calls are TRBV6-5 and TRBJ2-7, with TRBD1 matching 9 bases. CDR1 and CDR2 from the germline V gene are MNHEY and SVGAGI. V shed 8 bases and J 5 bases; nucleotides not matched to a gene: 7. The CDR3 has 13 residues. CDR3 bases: TGTGCCAGCTCGGACAGGGGATTTAACGAGCAGTACTTC. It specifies CASSDRGFNEQYF.

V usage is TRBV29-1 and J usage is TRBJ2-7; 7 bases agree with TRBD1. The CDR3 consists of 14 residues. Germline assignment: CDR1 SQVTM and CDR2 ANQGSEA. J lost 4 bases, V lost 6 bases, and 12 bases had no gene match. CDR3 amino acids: CSVIKAGGVYEQYF. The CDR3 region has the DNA TGCAGCGTCATAAAGGCAGGGGGTGTTTACGAGCAGTACTTC.

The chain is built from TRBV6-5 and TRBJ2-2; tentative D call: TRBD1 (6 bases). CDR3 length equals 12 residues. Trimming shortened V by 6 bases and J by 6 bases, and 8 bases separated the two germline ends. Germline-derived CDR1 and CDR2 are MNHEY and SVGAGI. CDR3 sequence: CASRSGAGELFF. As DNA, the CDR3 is TGTGCCAGCAGGTCAGGGGCCGGGGAGCTGTTTTTT.

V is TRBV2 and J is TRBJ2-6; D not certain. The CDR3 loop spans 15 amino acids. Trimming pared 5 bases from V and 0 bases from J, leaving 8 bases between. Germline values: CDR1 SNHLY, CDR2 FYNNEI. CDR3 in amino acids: CASSQTDSGANVLTF. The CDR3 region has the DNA TGTGCCAGCAGTCAGACGGACTCTGGGGCCAACGTCCTGACTTTC.

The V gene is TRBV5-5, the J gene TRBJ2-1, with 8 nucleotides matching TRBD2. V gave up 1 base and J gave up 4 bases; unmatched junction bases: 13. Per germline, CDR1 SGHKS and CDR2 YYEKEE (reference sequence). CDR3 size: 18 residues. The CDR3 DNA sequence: TGTGCCAGCAGCTTGCGTACTAGCGGTGACCGCCGGTACAATGAGCAGTTCTTC. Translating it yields CASSLRTSGDRRYNEQFF.

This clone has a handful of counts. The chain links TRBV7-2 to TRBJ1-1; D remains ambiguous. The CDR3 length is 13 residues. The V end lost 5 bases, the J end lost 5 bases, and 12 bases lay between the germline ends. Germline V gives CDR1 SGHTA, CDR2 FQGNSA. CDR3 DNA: TGTGCCAGCAGCCCGTTGGTGGGGACTGAAGCTTTCTTT. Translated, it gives CASSPLVGTEAFF.

Here the CDR3 reads CSARRDTQYF. CDR3 DNA: TGCAGTGCCAGACGAGATACGCAGTATTTT. This rearrangement joins TRBV20-1 to TRBJ2-3; D remains unclear. The CDR3 is 10 amino acids. Germline V gene sequence: CDR1 DFQATT, CDR2 SNEGSKA (reference sequence). Trimming took 6 bases from V and 5 from J, leaving 6 bases between them.

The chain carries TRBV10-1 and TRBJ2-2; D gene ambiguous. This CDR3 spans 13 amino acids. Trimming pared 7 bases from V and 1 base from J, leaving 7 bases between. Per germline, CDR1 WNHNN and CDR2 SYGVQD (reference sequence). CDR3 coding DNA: TGCGCCAGCAAAGGGCAGAACACCGGGGAGCTGTTTTTT. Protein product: CASKGQNTGELFF.

The CDR3 DNA is TGTGCCAGCAGCGCGGGGACAGGGGAAACCGGGGAGCTGTTTTTT. This sequence encodes CASSAGTGETGELFF. The chain couples TRBV9 to TRBJ2-2, with TRBD1 matching over 10 bases. V was pared by 3 bases and J by 5 bases, with 4 bases of the junction left unmatched. Germline V gene lookup returns CDR1 SGDLS and CDR2 YYNGEE. The CDR3 is 15 amino acids.

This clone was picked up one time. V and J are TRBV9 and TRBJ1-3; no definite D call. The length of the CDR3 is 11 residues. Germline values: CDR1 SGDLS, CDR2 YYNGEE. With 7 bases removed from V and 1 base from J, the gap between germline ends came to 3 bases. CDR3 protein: CASLSGNTIYF. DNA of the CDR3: TGTGCCAGCTTATCTGGAAACACCATATATTTT.